This is a list of T cell receptor beta chains from one sample in a study of blood T cells in healthy people across ages. TCRdb re-analysed the 5' RACE reads in MiXCR, keeping a single row per CDR3 protein. The profile shows 600,000 to 900,000 distinct CDR3 sequences, roughly 25% of them singletons. A further study also used this sample, focusing on T cells of mothers and their children.

The specimen sequenced was blood. The source is a boy between 5 and 17 years old in good health. Each CDR3 is given with its conserved first and last residue. D genes are given only for firm matches. Size is omitted from some rows. Given values are once, few, many or a class for expanded clones.

TRBJ2-7	-	TRBV29-1	-	CSVDPGTTTYEQYF	TGCAGCGTCGACCCCGGGACGACCACCTACGAGCAGTACTTC
TRBJ1-6	few	TRBV6-1	-	CASSDREYGSPLHF	TGTGCCAGCAGTGACAGGGAGTATGGTTCACCCCTCCACTTT
TRBJ2-1	many	TRBV28	TRBD2	CASSLILAGSLSSYNEQFF	TGTGCCAGCAGTTTGATTCTAGCGGGGTCGCTGAGCTCCTACAATGAGCAGTTCTTC
TRBJ2-1	-	TRBV5-1	TRBD2	CASSSDRTSGHQWGNEQFF	TGCGCCAGCAGCTCGGACAGGACTAGCGGACATCAATGGGGCAATGAGCAGTTCTTC
TRBJ2-5	-	TRBV29-1	-	CSAEGSPETQYF	TGCAGCGCCGAGGGGAGTCCAGAGACCCAGTACTTC
TRBJ1-1	-	TRBV6-1	-	CASSDPPSNTEAFF	TGTGCCAGCAGTGACCCCCCCTCGAACACTGAAGCTTTCTTT
TRBJ2-1	many	TRBV20-1	TRBD2	CSAKLAGTSYNEQFF	TGCAGTGCTAAACTAGCGGGGACATCCTACAATGAGCAGTTCTTC
TRBJ1-1	-	TRBV7-6	TRBD1	CASSFTGGVGTEAFF	TGTGCCAGCAGCTTTACAGGGGGCGTGGGCACTGAAGCTTTCTTT
TRBJ2-3	-	TRBV7-9	TRBD2	CASSVSGGFTDTQYF	TGTGCCAGCAGCGTTAGCGGGGGGTTCACAGATACGCAGTATTTT
TRBJ1-2	-	TRBV5-5	-	CASTQPGRFGGYTF	TGTGCCAGCACCCAACCGGGCAGATTCGGGGGCTACACCTTC
TRBJ2-1	few	TRBV4-1	-	CASSQLTYNEQFF	TGCGCCAGCAGCCAACTAACCTACAATGAGCAGTTCTTC
TRBJ1-2	-	TRBV10-1	TRBD1	CASSVDRGIGYGYTF	TGCGCCAGCAGTGTTGACAGGGGAATTGGCTATGGCTACACCTTC
TRBJ2-1	few	TRBV7-2	TRBD2	CASSLDGTSFYNEQFF	TGTGCCAGCAGCTTAGATGGGACTAGCTTCTACAATGAGCAGTTCTTC
TRBJ2-1	-	TRBV5-1	-	CASSLAVDTSYNEQFF	TGCGCCAGCAGCTTGGCGGTGGACACATCCTACAATGAGCAGTTCTTC
TRBJ1-3	few	TRBV20-1	-	CSARDPSSGNTIYF	TGCAGTGCTAGAGATCCGAGCTCTGGAAACACCATATATTTT
TRBJ2-1	few	TRBV20-1	-	CSARSGVGYNEQLF	TGCAGTGCTAGATCAGGGGTGGGTTACAATGAGCAGCTCTTC
TRBJ1-1	-	TRBV7-9	-	CASSPPDLRTEAFF	TGTGCCAGCAGCCCCCCGGACCTCAGGACTGAAGCTTTCTTT
TRBJ2-1	few	TRBV27	TRBD2	CASSFEAGLGNEQFF	TGTGCCAGCAGTTTCGAAGCGGGGTTGGGGAATGAGCAGTTCTTC
TRBJ2-7	few	TRBV10-2	TRBD1	CASSIRSGQGSYEQYF	TGCGCCAGCAGTATTCGGTCGGGACAGGGCTCCTACGAGCAGTACTTC
TRBJ1-1	many	TRBV7-3	-	CASSFSVNTEAFF	TGTGCCAGCAGCTTTTCGGTGAACACTGAAGCTTTCTTT
TRBJ2-7	few	TRBV7-9	-	CASSFLGLRGAYEQYF	TGTGCCAGCAGCTTCTTGGGCCTCCGGGGTGCTTACGAGCAGTACTTC
TRBJ2-7	many	TRBV20-1	-	CSAQGGGEQYF	TGCAGTGCTCAAGGGGGAGGTGAGCAGTACTTC
TRBJ2-1	few	TRBV5-5	-	CASSLTGGQRANEQFF	TGTGCCAGCAGCTTAACCGGGGGACAGAGGGCCAATGAGCAGTTCTTC
TRBJ1-2	-	TRBV12-3/TRBV12-4	TRBD1	CAGSSRTGDGYTF	TGTGCCGGCAGTTCCCGGACAGGGGATGGCTACACCTTC
TRBJ2-7	-	TRBV5-6	TRBD1	CASRRRDSSYEQYF	TGTGCCAGCAGACGCCGGGACAGCTCCTACGAGCAGTACTTC
TRBJ2-4	few	TRBV20-1	TRBD2	CSARSGGATQNIQYF	TGCAGTGCTCGAAGCGGGGGTGCTACCCAAAACATTCAGTACTTC
TRBJ1-4	-	TRBV5-1	-	CTSSLRSGGANEKLFF	TGCACCAGCAGCTTGAGGTCGGGGGGGGCGAATGAAAAACTGTTTTTT